The next 17 T cell receptor beta chains were all read from a single sample in a study of T cells in Graves' hyperthyroidism and ophthalmopathy. Amplified regions were TCR beta CDR3 sequences from RNA transcripts. First-round RT-PCR with HTBI primers amplified the TCR CDR3 region. In TCRdb, the multiplex PCR reads were re-called with MiXCR into one record per CDR3 protein. The table lists about 400,000 distinct CDR3 sequences, around 14% of them singletons. The sample consisted of blood. These receptors came from a woman aged 18-35 years with Graves' hyperthyroidism.

In this sample, this clonotype turned up a few times. This chain joins TRBV6-2 or TRBV6-3 and TRBJ2-3, with 11 positions matching TRBD2. The CDR3 has 18 residues. V gave up 6 bases and J gave up 0 bases; unmatched junction bases: 11. CDR1 MNHEY and CDR2 SVGEGT come from the germline V gene. CDR3 DNA: TGTGCCAGCAGCCCCTACCCTTGGACTAGCGGGAGCACAGATACGCAGTATTTT. This gives the protein CASSPYPWTSGSTDTQYF.

At least ten counts were recorded for this clonotype. The chain recombines TRBV4-1 with TRBJ2-1; possibly TRBD1 or TRBD2 for D (8 bases each). This CDR3 contains 20 residues. V gave up 3 bases and J gave up 7 bases, with 31 bases separating them. The germline gives CDR1 MGHRA, CDR2 YSYEKL. The CDR3 coding sequence is TGCGCCAGCAGCCAGCTGACAGGGGTGATCAGCGGGAGTTCGAGGAATGAGCAGTTCTTC. Its protein is CASSQLTGVISGSSRNEQFF.

This clonotype was recorded many times. CDR3: CSAREPNYGYTF. The CDR3 coding sequence is TGCAGTGCTAGAGAACCAAACTATGGCTACACCTTC. The chain links TRBV20-1 to TRBJ1-2; D call uncertain. This CDR3 region has 12 residues. Germline CDR1 reads DFQATT; CDR2 reads SNEGSKA (reference sequence). Trimming stripped 0 bases from V and 2 bases from J, with 4 bases between.

The rearrangement joins TRBV10-3 to TRBJ2-2; 15 bases are a match to TRBD2. The junction had 5 bases not matched to a gene; V was cut back by 11 bases and J by 1 base. Germline lookup yields CDR1 ENHRY and CDR2 SYGVKD. This CDR3 contains 16 residues. The CDR3 is CAVSGLAGGNTGELFF. DNA of the CDR3: TGTGCCGTCTCGGGACTAGCGGGGGGGAACACCGGGGAGCTGTTTTTT.

This clonotype was observed at least ten times. V is TRBV20-1 and J is TRBJ2-1; 9 positions match TRBD2. Per germline, CDR1 DFQATT and CDR2 SNEGSKA (reference sequence). V dropped 5 bases and J dropped 11; count of bases not matched to a gene: 13. This CDR3 region has 14 residues. This CDR3 reads CSAEASSGVVKQFF. DNA for the CDR3: TGCAGTGCTGAAGCCTCTAGCGGGGTAGTTAAGCAGTTCTTC.

With respect to this clonotype: A read error may explain this, as a much larger clone is one base away. The genes are TRBV20-1 and TRBJ2-1, with 9 bases that match TRBD1. The DNA end is a closer match to TRBJ2-7, so the J assignment may be wrong. The CDR3 runs to 16 residues. From germline, CDR1 is DFQATT and CDR2 SNEGSKA (reference sequence). DNA for the CDR3: TGCAGTGCAGAGGACAGGGGAAAAAGGGGCGGCAATGAGCAGTACTTC. Its protein is CSAEDRGKRGGNEQYF.

This rearrangement joins TRBV9 to TRBJ2-2, with D possibly called TRBD1 or TRBD2 (5 bases each). Trimming shortened V by 0 bases and J by 13 bases, and 10 bases separated the two germline ends. CDR1 is SGDLS and CDR2 is YYNGEE in the germline V gene. CDR3 length: 12 residues. CDR3 region: CASSVEAGRLFF. The CDR3 region has the DNA TGTGCCAGCAGCGTAGAGGCAGGGAGGCTGTTTTTT.

Ten or more counts support this clonotype. CDR3 in DNA: TGTGCCAGCGGCCAACATGGGACCGACGCGGAAGCTTTCTTT. Residues: CASGQHGTDAEAFF. The V call is TRBV12-3 or TRBV12-4, the J call TRBJ1-1, with D perhaps TRBD1 (5 bases). V lost 8 bases, J lost 8 bases, and 21 bases lay in between. This CDR3 comprises 14 residues.

This clonotype has only a few counts. The rearrangement joins TRBV5-1 to TRBJ1-2; tentatively, D is TRBD1 (6 bases). Trimming took 1 base from V and 8 from J, leaving 12 bases between them. The CDR3 contains 13 residues. Germline lookup yields CDR1 SGHRS and CDR2 YFSETQ. The CDR3 DNA follows: TGCGCCAGCAGCTTGAGAGTGACAGGCGGCTACACCTTC. Translated, it gives CASSLRVTGGYTF.

This clonotype was seen at least ten times. This chain links TRBV20-1 with TRBJ2-7; no definite D call. The germline gives CDR1 DFQATT, CDR2 SNEGSKA (reference sequence). The CDR3 is 12 amino acids. Trimming removed 3 bases from V and 7 bases from J, with 13 bases in between. The CDR3 region has the DNA TGCAGTGCTAGTTTGCGGTTGAGTGAGCAGTACTTC. This sequence encodes CSASLRLSEQYF.

This clonotype was seen repeatedly, ten times or more. The chain has TRBV10-3 and TRBJ2-7; 8 nucleotides line up with TRBD1. The CDR3 sequence is 15 residues long. CDR1 and CDR2 from the germline V gene are ENHRY and SYGVKD. V was pared by 4 bases and J by 5 bases, with 10 bases of the junction left unmatched. The CDR3 DNA follows: TGTGCCATCAGTGTGAAAGGGACAGGCCCCCACGAGCAGTACTTC. Amino acids: CAISVKGTGPHEQYF.

This clonotype has a handful of counts. The chain joins TRBV9 to TRBJ1-5; 9 bases agree with TRBD1. Germline trimming cut 4 bases from V and 9 bases from J; bases unmatched to any gene: 11. Germline V gene sequence: CDR1 SGDLS, CDR2 YYNGEE. The CDR3 runs 15 residues. CDR3 coding DNA: TGTGCCAGCAGCTTAGATCCGGGACAGGGTCGGCCCCAGCATTTT. Its protein product is CASSLDPGQGRPQHF.

There are many counts of this clonotype. The gene calls are TRBV12-3 or TRBV12-4 and TRBJ1-6; D possibly corresponds to TRBD1 (5 bases). The CDR3 is 11 residues long. V dropped 3 bases and J dropped 11 bases, with 5 bases sitting between them. The CDR3 DNA reads as TGTGCCAGCAGTTTGGGGCCACCCCTCCACTTT. It encodes CASSLGPPLHF.

This clonotype was seen many times. This chain uses TRBV24-1 with TRBJ2-3; D is perhaps TRBD1 (7 bases). Germline lookup yields CDR1 KGHDR and CDR2 SFDVKD. Trimming took off 4 bases at V and 6 bases at J, with 22 bases between the two ends. CDR3 size: 17 residues. CDR3 in amino acids: CATSETPGGPEKDTQYF. In nucleotides, the CDR3 is TGTGCCACCAGTGAAACTCCAGGGGGGCCTGAGAAGGATACGCAGTATTTT.

This clonotype was picked up many times. The rearrangement links TRBV15 to TRBJ1-5, with 9 nucleotides matching TRBD1. Trimming removed 4 bases from V and 9 bases from J; junction bases left unmatched: 4. Looked up from germline, CDR1 is LNHNV and CDR2 is YYDKDF (reference sequence). This CDR3 contains 13 residues. The CDR3 bases are TGTGCCACCAGCATTGACAGGGGGAGGCCCCAGCATTTT. It is translated as CATSIDRGRPQHF.

A remark on this clonotype: This sequence may be a read error, since a much larger clone differs from it by one base. This chain uses TRBV28 with TRBJ1-1, with 8 bases identical to TRBD1. CDR1 and CDR2 (germline): MDHEN, SYDVKM. V dropped 4 bases and J dropped 3; count of bases not matched to a gene: 7. CDR3 length: 15 amino acids. CDR3 coding DNA: TGTGCCAGCAGTTCCGGACAGGGCTCGGACACTGAAGCTTTCTTT. This sequence encodes CASSSGQGSDTEAFF.

In this sample, this clonotype turned up many times. This sequence joins TRBV6-4 and TRBJ1-1; D gene uncertain. This CDR3 comprises 13 residues. V dropped 0 bases and J dropped 8 bases, with 10 bases sitting between them. Germline V gives CDR1 MRHNA, CDR2 SNTAGT. The CDR3 reads CASSDSGFSEAFF. DNA of the CDR3: TGTGCCAGCAGTGACTCAGGGTTCTCCGAAGCTTTCTTT.